This TCR beta chain derives from a study of naive CD8 T cells in extremely preterm neonates. Study-level points and caveats: Compared with all age groups, preterm neonates showed less repertoire richness.

The V end lost 3 bases, the J end lost 5 bases, and 30 bases lay between the germline ends. Germline assignment: CDR1 MDHEN and CDR2 SYDVKM. The CDR3 length is 20 residues. In the case of this clone: No antigen is known for it.

TCRdb keeps only in-frame clones here, not all; method: immunoSEQ multiplex PCR. The table lists more than 4,500 clones, roughly 98% of them singletons. Source material: naive CD8+ T cells from blood. The clonotype was recovered from a human donor in good health. The chain employs TRBV28 and TRBJ2-3, with D perhaps matching TRBD1 (6 bases). DNA of the CDR3: TGTGCCAGCAGTTTTTTGGTTGGTTTTTTACGGGTGGCAGGGGAAGATACGCAGTATTTT. Encoded protein: CASSFLVGFLRVAGEDTQYF.